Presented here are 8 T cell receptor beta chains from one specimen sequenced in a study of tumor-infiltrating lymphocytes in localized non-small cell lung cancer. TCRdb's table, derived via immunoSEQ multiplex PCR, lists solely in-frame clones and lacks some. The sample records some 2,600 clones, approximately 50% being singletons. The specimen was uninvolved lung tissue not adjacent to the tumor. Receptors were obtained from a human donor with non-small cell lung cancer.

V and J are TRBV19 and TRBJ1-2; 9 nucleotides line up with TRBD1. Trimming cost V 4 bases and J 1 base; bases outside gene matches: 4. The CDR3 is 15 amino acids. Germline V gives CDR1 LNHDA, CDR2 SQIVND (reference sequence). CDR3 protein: CASSTRQGVNYGYTF. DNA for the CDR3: TGTGCCAGTAGTACTCGACAGGGGGTTAACTATGGCTACACCTTC.

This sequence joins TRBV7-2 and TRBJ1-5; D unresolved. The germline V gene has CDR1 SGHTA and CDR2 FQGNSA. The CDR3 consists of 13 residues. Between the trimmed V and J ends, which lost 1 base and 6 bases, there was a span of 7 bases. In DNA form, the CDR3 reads TGTGCCAGCAGCTTAGGAGTCGCTCAGCCCCAGCATTTT. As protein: CASSLGVAQPQHF.

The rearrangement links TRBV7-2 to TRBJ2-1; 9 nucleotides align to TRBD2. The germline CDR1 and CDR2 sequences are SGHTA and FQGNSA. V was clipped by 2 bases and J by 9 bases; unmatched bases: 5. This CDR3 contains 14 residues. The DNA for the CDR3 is TGTGCCAGCAGCTTACGGCTAGCGGGAAGTGAGCAGTTCTTC. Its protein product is CASSLRLAGSEQFF.

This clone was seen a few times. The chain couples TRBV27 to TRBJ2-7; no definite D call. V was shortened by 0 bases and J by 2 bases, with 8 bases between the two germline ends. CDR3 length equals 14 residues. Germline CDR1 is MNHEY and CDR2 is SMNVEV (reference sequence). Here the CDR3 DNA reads TGTGCCAGCAGTTTATCCTTACAGCCCTACGAGCAGTACTTC. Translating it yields CASSLSLQPYEQYF.

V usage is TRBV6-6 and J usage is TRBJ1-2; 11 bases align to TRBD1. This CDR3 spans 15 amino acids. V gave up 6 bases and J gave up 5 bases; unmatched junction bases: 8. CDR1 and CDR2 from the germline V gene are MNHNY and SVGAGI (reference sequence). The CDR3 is CASSSGTGGSYGYTF. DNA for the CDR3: TGTGCCAGCAGCTCCGGGACAGGGGGTAGTTATGGCTACACCTTC.

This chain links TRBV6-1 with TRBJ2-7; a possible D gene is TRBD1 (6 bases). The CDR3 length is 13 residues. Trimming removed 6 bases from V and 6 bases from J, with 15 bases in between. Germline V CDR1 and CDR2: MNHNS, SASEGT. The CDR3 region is CASRTSSGAEQYF. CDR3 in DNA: TGTGCCAGCAGAACAAGTTCAGGGGCCGAGCAGTACTTC.

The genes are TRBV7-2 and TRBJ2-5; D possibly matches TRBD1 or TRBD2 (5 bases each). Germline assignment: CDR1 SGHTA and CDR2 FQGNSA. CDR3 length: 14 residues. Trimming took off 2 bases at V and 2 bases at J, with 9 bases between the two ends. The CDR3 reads CASSLQRTQETQYF. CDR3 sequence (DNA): TGTGCCAGCAGCTTACAGCGGACACAAGAGACCCAGTACTTC.

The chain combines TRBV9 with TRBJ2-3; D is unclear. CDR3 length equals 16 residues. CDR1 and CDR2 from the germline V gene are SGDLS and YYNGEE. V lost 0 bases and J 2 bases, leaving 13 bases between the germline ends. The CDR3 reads CASSVGSSRITDTQYF. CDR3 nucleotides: TGTGCCAGCAGCGTAGGGTCTTCGCGGATCACAGATACGCAGTATTTT.